The sequence of this TCR beta chain was determined in a study of OX40 agonist ivuxolimab in advanced cancers. Across the study: Patients received ivuxolimab, an agonistic anti-OX40 (CD134) antibody. One hepatocellular carcinoma and two cutaneous melanoma patients partially responded.

V shed 5 bases and J 9 bases; nucleotides not matched to a gene: 4. Germline lookup yields CDR1 SGHTA and CDR2 FQGTGA. The CDR3 loop spans 13 amino acids. The assay was immunoSEQ multiplex PCR, and TCRdb's table has in-frame clones only and misses some. The sample shows 80,000 to 95,000 clones, approximately 91% of them seen only once. This sequence originates from an adult with an advanced solid tumor such as melanoma, head and neck, liver or kidney cancer. Sequencing was performed on CD4+ or CD8+ T cells sorted from blood, taken in a trial of the OX40 agonist ivuxolimab. The rearrangement uses TRBV7-3 and TRBJ2-1; TRBD2 matches 10 bases. CDR3 DNA: TGTGCCAGCAGCGCACTAGCGGGATCTGAGCAGTTCTTC. Amino acid sequence: CASSALAGSEQFF.